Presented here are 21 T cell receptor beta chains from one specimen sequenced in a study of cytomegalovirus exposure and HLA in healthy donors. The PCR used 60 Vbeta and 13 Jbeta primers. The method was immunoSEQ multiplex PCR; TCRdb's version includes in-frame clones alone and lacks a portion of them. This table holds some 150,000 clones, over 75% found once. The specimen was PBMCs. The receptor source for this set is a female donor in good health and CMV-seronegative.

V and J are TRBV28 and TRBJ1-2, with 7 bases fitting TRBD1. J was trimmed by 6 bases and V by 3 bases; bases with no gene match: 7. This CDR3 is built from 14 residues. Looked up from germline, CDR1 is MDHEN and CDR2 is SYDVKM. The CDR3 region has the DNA TGTGCCAGCAGTTTCCGGGACAGACTTGATGGCTACACCTTC. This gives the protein CASSFRDRLDGYTF.

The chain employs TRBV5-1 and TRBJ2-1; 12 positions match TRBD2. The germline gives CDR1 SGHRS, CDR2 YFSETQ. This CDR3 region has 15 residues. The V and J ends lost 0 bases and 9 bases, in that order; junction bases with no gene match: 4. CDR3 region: CASSLDLAGGGEQFF. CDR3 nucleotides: TGCGCCAGCAGCTTGGACCTAGCGGGAGGGGGTGAGCAGTTCTTC.

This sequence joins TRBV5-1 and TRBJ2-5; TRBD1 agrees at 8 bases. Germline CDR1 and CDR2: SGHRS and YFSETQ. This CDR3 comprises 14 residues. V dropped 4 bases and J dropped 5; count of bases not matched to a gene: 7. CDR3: CASSLSGGFETQYF. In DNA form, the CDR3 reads TGCGCCAGCAGCCTATCAGGGGGCTTCGAGACCCAGTACTTC.

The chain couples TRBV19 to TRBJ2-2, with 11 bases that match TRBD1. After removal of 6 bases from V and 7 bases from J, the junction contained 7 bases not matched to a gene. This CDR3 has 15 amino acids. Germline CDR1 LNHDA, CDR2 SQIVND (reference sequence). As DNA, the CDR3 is TGTGCCAGTAGAACGGACAGGGGGCGAAGCGGGGAGCTGTTTTTT. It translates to CASRTDRGRSGELFF. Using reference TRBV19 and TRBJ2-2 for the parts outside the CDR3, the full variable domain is DGGITQSPKYLFRKEGQNVTLSCEQNLNHDAMYWYRQDPGQGLRLIYYSQIVNDFQKGDIAEGYSVSREKKESFPLTVTSAQKNPTAFYLCASRTDRGRSGELFFGEGSRLTVL.

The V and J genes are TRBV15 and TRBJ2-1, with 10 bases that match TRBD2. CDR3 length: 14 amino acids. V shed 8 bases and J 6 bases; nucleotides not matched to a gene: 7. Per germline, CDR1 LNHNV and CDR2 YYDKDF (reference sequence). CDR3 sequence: CATLLAGSSNEQFF. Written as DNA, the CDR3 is TGTGCCACCTTACTAGCGGGATCATCCAATGAGCAGTTCTTC.

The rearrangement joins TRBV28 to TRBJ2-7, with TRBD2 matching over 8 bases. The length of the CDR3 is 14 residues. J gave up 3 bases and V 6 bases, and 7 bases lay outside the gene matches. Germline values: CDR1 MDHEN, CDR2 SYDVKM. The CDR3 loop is CASSQGTSNYEQYF. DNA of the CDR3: TGTGCCAGCAGCCAAGGGACTAGTAACTACGAGCAGTACTTC.

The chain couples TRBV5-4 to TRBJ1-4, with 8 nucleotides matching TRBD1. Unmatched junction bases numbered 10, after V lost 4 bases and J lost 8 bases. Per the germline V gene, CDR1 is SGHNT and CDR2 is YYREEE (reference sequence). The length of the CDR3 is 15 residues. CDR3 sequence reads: CASSLTGQASEKLFF. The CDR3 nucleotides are TGTGCCAGCAGCCTCACGGGACAGGCCTCCGAAAAACTGTTTTTT.

CDR3 bases: TGTGCCAGCAGTTTGGCCCCTCTAGGGGCTACGCAGTATTTT. Protein: CASSLAPLGATQYF. The V gene is TRBV28, the J gene TRBJ2-3; D might be TRBD1 (5 bases). The CDR3 runs 14 residues. Trimming removed 3 bases at V and 8 bases at J, with 15 bases between. The germline gives CDR1 MDHEN, CDR2 SYDVKM. The variable domain in full, completed from reference TRBV28 and TRBJ2-3, reads DVKVTQSSRYLVKRTGEKVFLECVQDMDHENMFWYRQDPGLGLRLIYFSYDVKMKEKGDIPEGYSVSREKKERFSLILESASTNQTSMYLCASSLAPLGATQYFGPGTRLTVL.

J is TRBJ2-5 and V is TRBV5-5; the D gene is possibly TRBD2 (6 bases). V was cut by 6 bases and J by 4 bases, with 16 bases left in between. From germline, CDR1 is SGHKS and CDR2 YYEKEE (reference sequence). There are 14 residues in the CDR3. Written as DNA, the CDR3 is TGTGCCAGCAAGCCCGGAGGGGTTGGAGAGACCCAGTACTTC. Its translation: CASKPGGVGETQYF.

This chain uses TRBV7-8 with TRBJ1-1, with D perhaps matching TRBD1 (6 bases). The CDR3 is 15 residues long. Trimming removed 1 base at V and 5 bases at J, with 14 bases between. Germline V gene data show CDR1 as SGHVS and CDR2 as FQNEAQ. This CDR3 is CASSLVYQGNTEAFF. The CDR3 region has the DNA TGTGCCAGCAGCTTAGTGTATCAGGGGAATACTGAAGCTTTCTTT.

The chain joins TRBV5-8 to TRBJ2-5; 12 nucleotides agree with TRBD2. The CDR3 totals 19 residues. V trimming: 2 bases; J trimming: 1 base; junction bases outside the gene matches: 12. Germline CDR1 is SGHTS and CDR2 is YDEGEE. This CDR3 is CASSLSVTSGRGPQETQYF. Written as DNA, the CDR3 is TGTGCCAGCAGCTTATCCGTGACTAGCGGGAGAGGGCCCCAAGAGACCCAGTACTTC.

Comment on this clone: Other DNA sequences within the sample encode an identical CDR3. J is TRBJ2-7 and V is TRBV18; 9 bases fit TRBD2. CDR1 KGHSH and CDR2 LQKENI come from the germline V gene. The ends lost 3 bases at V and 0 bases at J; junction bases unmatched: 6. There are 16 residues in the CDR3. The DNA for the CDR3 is TGTGCCAGCTCACCTCTAGCGGGACCGAGCTCCTACGAGCAGTACTTC. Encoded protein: CASSPLAGPSSYEQYF. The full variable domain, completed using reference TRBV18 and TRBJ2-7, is NAGVMQNPRHLVRRRGQEARLRCSPMKGHSHVYWYRQLPEEGLKFMVYLQKENIIDESGMPKERFSAEFPKEGPSILRIQQVVRGDSAAYFCASSPLAGPSSYEQYFGPGTRLTVT.

The CDR3 is CASSFGPGGAYEQYF. The DNA for the CDR3 is TGTGCCAGCAGTTTTGGCCCCGGGGGAGCGTACGAGCAGTACTTC. The chain carries TRBV27 and TRBJ2-7; weak D call: TRBD2 (6 bases). The CDR3 loop spans 15 amino acids. Germline V gene lookup returns CDR1 MNHEY and CDR2 SMNVEV (reference sequence). Trimming pared 3 bases from V and 4 bases from J, leaving 16 bases between.

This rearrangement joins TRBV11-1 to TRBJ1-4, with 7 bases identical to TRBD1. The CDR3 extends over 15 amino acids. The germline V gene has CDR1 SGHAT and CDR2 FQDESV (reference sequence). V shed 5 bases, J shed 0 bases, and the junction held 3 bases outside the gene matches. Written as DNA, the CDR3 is TGTGCCAGCAGCCCCGGGACAGCAACTAATGAAAAACTGTTTTTT. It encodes CASSPGTATNEKLFF.

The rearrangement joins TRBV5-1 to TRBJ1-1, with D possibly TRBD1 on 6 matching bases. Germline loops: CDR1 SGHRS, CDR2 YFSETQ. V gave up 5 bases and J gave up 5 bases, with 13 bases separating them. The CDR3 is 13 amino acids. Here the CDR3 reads CASSLQGSTEAFF. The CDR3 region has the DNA TGCGCCAGCAGTCTACAGGGCTCAACTGAAGCTTTCTTT.

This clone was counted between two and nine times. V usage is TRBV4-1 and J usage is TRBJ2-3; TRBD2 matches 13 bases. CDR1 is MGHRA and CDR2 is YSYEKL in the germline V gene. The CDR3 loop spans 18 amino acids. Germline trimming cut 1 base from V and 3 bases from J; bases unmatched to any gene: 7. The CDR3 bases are TGCGCCAGCAGCCAAGGCCCCGGGACTAGCGGGACGACAGATACGCAGTATTTT. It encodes CASSQGPGTSGTTDTQYF.

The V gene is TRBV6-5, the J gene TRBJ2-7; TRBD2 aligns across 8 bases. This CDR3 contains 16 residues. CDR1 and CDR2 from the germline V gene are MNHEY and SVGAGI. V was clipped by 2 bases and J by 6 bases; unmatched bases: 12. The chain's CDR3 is CASSYERESVPLEQYF. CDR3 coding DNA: TGTGCCAGCAGTTACGAGCGGGAGTCGGTACCACTCGAGCAGTACTTC.

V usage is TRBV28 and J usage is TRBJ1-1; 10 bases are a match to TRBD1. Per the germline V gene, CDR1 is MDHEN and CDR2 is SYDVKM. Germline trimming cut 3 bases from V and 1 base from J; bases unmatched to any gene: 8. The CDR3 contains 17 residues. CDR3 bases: TGTGCCAGCAGTTTCTGGACAGGGGGGCGGGAGAACACTGAAGCTTTCTTT. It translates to CASSFWTGGRENTEAFF. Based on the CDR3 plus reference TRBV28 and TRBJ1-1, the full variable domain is DVKVTQSSRYLVKRTGEKVFLECVQDMDHENMFWYRQDPGLGLRLIYFSYDVKMKEKGDIPEGYSVSREKKERFSLILESASTNQTSMYLCASSFWTGGRENTEAFFGQGTRLTVV.

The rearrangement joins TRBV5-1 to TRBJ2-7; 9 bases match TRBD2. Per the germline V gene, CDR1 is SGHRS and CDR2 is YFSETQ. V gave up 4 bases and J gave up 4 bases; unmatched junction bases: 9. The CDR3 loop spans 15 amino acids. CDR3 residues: CASSPPLAGAYEQYF. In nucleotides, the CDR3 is TGCGCCAGCAGCCCGCCCTTAGCGGGAGCTTACGAGCAGTACTTC.

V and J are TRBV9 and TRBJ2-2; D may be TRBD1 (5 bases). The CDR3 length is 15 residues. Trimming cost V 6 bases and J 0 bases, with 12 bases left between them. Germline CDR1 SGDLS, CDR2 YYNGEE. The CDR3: CASTVTAANTGELFF. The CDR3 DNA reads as TGTGCCAGCACCGTGACAGCCGCGAACACCGGGGAGCTGTTTTTT.

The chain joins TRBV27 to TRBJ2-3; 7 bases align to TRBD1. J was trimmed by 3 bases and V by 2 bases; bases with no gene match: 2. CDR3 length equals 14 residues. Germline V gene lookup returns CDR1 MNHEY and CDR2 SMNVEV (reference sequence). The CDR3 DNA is TGTGCCAGCAGTTTAAAACAGGGGACAGATACGCAGTATTTT. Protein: CASSLKQGTDTQYF.